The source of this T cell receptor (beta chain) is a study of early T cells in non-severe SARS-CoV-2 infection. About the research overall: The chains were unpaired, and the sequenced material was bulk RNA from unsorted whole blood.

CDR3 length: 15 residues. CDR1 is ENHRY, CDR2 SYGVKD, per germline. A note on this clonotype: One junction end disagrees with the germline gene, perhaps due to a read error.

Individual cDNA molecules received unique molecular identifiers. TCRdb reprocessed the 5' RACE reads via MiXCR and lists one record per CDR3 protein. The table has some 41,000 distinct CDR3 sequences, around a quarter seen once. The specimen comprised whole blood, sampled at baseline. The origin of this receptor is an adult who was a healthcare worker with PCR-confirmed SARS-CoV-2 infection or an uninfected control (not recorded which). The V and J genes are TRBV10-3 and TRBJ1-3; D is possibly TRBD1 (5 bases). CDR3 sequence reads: CAITDVQGGLNTTYF. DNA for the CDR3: TGTGCCATCACTGACGTCCAGGGTGGACTCAACACCACATATTTT.